The 9 T cell receptor delta chains below were found in one sample sequenced in a study of gamma-delta chains in newborns, infants, children. TCRdb re-called clones from the reads using CATT. Seen here are about 8,500 delta-chain clones, 3% to 3.5% observed once, and the top ten hold 16%. The material sequenced was blood. These TCRs come from a child who was a newborn, infant or young child, either healthy, febrile or measles-vaccinated (not recorded which).

The chain couples TRDV2 to TRDJ3; the match to TRDD3 covers 12 bases. Per germline, CDR1 GEAIGNYY and CDR2 EKD. The trim removed 2 bases at V and 1 base at J, leaving 5 bases unmatched. The CDR3 is 19 amino acids. The chain's CDR3 is CACDSTGGYRSWDTRQMFF. For the CDR3, the DNA is TGTGCCTGTGACAGTACTGGGGGATACAGGTCCTGGGACACCCGACAGATGTTTTTC.

This clone has a handful of counts. The protein in TCRdb stems from a much larger clone and differs at residue 11 from this DNA's translation, likely a read error; here the protein is translated from the DNA. Other DNA sequences in the sample encode the same CDR3. This chain links TRDV2 with TRDJ3, with unresolved D. Germline V CDR1 and CDR2: GEAIGNYY, EKD. The CDR3 is 18 amino acids. This CDR3 is CACDTVYSRSRDTRQMFF. The CDR3 region has the DNA TGTGCCTGTGACACCGTCTACTCCCGCTCCAGGGACACCCGACAGATGTTTTTC.

A few counts support this clone. The protein here is the DNA translation, as the TCRdb protein differs from it at residue 3. J is TRDJ3 and V is TRDV2; the match to TRDD3 covers 7 bases. The CDR3 spans 17 residues. In germline, CDR1 is GEAIGNYY, CDR2 EKD. CDR3 protein: CARDLTGEAWDTRQMFF. The CDR3 nucleotides are TGTGCCCGTGACCTTACTGGGGAGGCCTGGGACACCCGACAGATGTTTTTC.

A few counts support this clone. The protein recorded in TCRdb matches a much larger clone and deviates from this DNA's translation at residue 4, suggesting a read error; the protein here is obtained by translating the DNA. This sequence joins TRDV2 and TRDJ1; the match to TRDD3 covers 10 bases. The CDR3 length is 17 residues. Germline-derived CDR1 and CDR2 are GEAIGNYY and EKD. CDR3 in amino acids: CACGTLLGDPYTDKLIF. In DNA, the CDR3 is TGTGCCTGTGGCACCTTACTGGGGGATCCCTACACCGATAAACTCATCTTT.

This clone has ten or more counts. The same CDR3 is also encoded by other DNA sequences in this sample. The genes are TRDV2 and TRDJ3, with 8 bases matching TRDD3. The CDR3 sequence is 18 residues long. Germline V gene data show CDR1 as GEAIGNYY and CDR2 as EKD. Germline trimming cut 5 bases from V and 0 bases from J; bases unmatched to any gene: 8. DNA for the CDR3: TGTGCCTGTGTCTACTGGGGGCTAAGCTCCTGGGACACCCGACAGATGTTTTTC. It specifies CACVYWGLSSWDTRQMFF.

The V and J genes are TRDV2 and TRDJ3; D uncertain. V was shortened by 0 bases and J by 0 bases, with 8 bases between the two germline ends. CDR1 is GEAIGNYY and CDR2 is EKD in the germline V gene. CDR3 length: 17 amino acids. The CDR3 DNA sequence: TGTGCCTGTGACACCGCAGATAGCTCCTGGGACACCCGACAGATGTTTTTC. Protein product: CACDTADSSWDTRQMFF.

This clone was observed a handful of times. Other DNA variants within this sample encode the same CDR3. V gene TRDV2 combines with J gene TRDJ3; 8 bases match TRDD3. From germline, CDR1 is GEAIGNYY and CDR2 EKD. V was clipped by 0 bases and J by 0 bases; unmatched bases: 9. The CDR3 has 20 amino acids. DNA of the CDR3: TGTGCCTGTGACACCGCCACTGGGGGTCCAAGCTCCTGGGACACCCGACAGATGTTTTTC. This codes for CACDTATGGPSSWDTRQMFF.

This clone came up a few times. A much larger clone sits a single nucleotide away, making a read error possible. This chain's CDR3 is CACGTADTRSWDTRQMFF. The CDR3, as DNA: TGTGCCTGTGGCACCGCCGATACGCGCTCCTGGGACACCCGACAGATGTTTTTC. The J gene is given as TRDJ3, and the V gene is not called; no check of the table's D call, TRDD3, against the DNA was made. CDR3 size: 18 residues.

This clone was counted only a few times. This may stem from a read error, because a much larger clone lies one nucleotide away. This chain joins TRDV2 and TRDJ3; 10 bases fit TRDD3. This CDR3 is 19 amino acids long. Germline CDR1 and CDR2: GEAIGNYY and EKD. CDR3 sequence: CACYTGGWFSSWDTRQMFF. DNA of the CDR3: TGTGCCTGTTACACTGGGGGATGGTTCAGCTCCTGGGACACCCGACAGATGTTTTTC.